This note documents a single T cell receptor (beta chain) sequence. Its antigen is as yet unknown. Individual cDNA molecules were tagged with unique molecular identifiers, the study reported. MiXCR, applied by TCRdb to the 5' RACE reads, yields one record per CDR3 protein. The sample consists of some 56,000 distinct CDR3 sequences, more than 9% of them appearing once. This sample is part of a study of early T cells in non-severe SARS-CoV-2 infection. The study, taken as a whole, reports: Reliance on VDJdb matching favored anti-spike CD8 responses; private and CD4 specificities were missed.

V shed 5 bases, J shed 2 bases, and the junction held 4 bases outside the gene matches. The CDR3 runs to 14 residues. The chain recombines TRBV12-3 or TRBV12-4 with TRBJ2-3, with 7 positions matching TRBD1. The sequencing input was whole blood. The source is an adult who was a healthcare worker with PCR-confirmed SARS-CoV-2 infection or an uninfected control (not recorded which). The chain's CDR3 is CASSLQGYTDTQYF. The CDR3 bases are TGTGCCAGCAGTCTACAGGGGTACACAGATACGCAGTATTTT.